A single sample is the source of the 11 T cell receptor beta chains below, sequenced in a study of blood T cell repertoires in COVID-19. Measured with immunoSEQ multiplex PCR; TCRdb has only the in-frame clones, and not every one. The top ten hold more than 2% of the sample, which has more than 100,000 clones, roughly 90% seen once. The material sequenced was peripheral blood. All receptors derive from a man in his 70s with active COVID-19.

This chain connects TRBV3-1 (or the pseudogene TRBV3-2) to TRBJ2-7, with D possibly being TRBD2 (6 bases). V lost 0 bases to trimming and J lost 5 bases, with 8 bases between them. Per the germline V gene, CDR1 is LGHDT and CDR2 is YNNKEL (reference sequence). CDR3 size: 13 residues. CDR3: CASSQDLANEQYF. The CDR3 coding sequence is TGTGCCAGCAGCCAAGATCTAGCGAACGAGCAGTACTTC.

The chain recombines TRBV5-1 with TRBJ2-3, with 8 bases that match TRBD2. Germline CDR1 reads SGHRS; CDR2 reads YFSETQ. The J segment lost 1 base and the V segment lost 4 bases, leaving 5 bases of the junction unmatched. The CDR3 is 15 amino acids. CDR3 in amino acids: CASSPSGGGTDTQYF. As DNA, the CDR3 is TGCGCCAGCAGCCCCAGCGGGGGAGGCACAGATACGCAGTATTTT.

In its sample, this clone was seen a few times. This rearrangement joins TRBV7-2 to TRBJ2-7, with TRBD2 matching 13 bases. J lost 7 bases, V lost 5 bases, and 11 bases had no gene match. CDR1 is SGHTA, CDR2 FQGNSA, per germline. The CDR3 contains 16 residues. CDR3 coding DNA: TGTGCCAGCAGCCCCCGAACTAGCGGGAGGGGTCAGGAGCAGTACTTC. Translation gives CASSPRTSGRGQEQYF.

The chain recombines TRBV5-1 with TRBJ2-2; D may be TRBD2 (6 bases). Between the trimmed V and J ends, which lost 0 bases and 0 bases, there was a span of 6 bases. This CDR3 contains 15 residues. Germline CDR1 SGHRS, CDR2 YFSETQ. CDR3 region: CASSLGGANTGELFF. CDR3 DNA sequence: TGCGCCAGCAGCTTGGGGGGGGCGAACACCGGGGAGCTGTTTTTT.

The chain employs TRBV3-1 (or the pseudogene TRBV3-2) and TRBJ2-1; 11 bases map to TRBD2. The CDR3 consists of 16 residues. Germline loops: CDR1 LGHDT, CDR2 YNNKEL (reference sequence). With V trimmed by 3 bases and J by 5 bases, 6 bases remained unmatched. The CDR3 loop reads CASSQGSSGGNNEQFF. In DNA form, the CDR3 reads TGTGCCAGCAGCCAGGGTTCTAGCGGGGGGAACAATGAGCAGTTCTTC.

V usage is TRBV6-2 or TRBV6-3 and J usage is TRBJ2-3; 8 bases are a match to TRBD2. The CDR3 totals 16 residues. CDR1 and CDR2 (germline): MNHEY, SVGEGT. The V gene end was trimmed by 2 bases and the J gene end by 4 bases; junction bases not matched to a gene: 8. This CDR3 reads CASSYGLAYVADTQYF. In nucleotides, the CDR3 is TGTGCCAGCAGTTACGGACTAGCATATGTCGCAGATACGCAGTATTTT.

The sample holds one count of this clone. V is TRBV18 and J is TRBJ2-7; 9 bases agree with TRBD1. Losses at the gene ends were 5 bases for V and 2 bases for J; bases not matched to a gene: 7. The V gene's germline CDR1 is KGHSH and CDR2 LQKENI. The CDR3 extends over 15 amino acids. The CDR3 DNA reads TGTGCCAGCTCAACTCCGGGACAGGGAGCCTACGAGCAGTACTTC. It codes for CASSTPGQGAYEQYF.

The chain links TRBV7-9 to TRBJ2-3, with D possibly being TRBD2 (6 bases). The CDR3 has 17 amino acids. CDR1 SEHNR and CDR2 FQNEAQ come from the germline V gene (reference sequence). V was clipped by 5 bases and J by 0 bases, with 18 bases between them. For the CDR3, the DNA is TGTGCCAGCAGCCTCGGGGGTGCGGTCCGTAGCACAGATACGCAGTATTTT. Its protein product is CASSLGGAVRSTDTQYF.

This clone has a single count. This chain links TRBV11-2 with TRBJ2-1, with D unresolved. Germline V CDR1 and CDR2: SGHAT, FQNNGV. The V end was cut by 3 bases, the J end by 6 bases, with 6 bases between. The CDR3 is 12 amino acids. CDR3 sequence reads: CASSFLTNEQFF. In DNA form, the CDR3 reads TGTGCCAGCAGCTTCCTAACCAATGAGCAGTTCTTC.

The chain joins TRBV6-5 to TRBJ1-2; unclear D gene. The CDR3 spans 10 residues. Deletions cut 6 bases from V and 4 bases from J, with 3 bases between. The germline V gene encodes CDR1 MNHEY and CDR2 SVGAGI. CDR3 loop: CASSLYGYTF. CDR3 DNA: TGTGCCAGCAGCCTCTATGGCTACACCTTC.

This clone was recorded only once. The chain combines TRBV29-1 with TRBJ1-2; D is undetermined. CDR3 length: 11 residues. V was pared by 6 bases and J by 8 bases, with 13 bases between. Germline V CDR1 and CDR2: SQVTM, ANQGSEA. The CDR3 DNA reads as TGCAGCGTCTCCGGGAGTAGGGGCTACACCTTC. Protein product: CSVSGSRGYTF.